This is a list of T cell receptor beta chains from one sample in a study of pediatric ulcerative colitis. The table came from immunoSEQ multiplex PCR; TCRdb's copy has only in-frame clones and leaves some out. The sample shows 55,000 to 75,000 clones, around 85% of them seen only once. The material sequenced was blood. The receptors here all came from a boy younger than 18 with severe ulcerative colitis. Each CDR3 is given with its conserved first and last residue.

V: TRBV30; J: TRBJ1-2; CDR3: CAWSVRGGLGYTF
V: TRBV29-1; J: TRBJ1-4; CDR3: CSVGNEKLFF
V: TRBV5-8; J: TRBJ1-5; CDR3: CASSLGPNQPQHF
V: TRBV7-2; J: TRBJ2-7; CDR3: CASSLVSPWDGVPYEQYF
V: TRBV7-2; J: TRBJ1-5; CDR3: CASSLRPGVSNQPQHF
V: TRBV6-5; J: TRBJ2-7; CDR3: CASRPLGQLYEQYF
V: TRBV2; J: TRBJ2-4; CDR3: CASSEDAGAKNIQYF
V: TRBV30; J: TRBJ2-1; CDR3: CAGRIAGANEQFF
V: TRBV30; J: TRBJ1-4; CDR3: CAWRQGGEKLFF
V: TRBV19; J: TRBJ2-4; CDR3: CASEDRDGKNIQYF
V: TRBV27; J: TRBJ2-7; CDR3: CASSPTGQVYEQYF
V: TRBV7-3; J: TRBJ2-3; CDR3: CASSSGLAGGTDTQYF
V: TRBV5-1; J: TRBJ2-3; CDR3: CASSSMEFPNTDTQYF
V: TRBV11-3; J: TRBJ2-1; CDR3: CASSFRSGWDNEQFF